This TCR beta chain was recorded in a study of T-cell memory formation after mild COVID-19. About the research overall: There were largely donor-specific TCR clusters.

Trimming took 4 bases from V and 0 from J, leaving 16 bases between them. This CDR3 contains 17 residues. Germline CDR1 MGHRA, CDR2 YSYEKL. Employing constant-segment primers, 5'RACE generated TCR alpha and TCR beta cDNA libraries bearing sample barcodes and UMIs. TCRdb reanalysed the 5' RACE reads using MiXCR and keeps one entry per CDR3 protein. In the table there are over 300,000 distinct CDR3 sequences, around a fifth of which are singletons. Regarding this clonotype: The antigen remains unidentified.

Study-wide findings and caveats: Contracting CD8+ clones were enriched in EMRA, CD4+ mainly in CM and EM.

This rearrangement joins TRBV4-1 to TRBJ1-3; D perhaps matches TRBD1 (5 bases). This receptor was obtained from a man aged 18 to 29 who had mild COVID-19 (a few samples of this study predate the infection). Cell type and time point are not known. The source material was PBMCs or a T cell subset sorted from them (not recorded which). CDR3 in amino acids: CASSRVVEGPSGNTIYF. The CDR3 DNA sequence: TGCGCCAGCAGCCGAGTAGTGGAGGGACCCTCTGGAAACACCATATATTTT.